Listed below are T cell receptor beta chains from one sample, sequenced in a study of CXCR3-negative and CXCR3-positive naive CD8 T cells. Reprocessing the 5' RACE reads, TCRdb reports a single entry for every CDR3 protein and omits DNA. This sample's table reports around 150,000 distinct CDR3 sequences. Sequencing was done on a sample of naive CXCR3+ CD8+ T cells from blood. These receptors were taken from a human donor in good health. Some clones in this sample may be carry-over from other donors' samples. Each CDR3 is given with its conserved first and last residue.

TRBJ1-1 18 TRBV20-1 CSARVKSKRPGGSTEAFF
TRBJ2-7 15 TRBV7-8 CASSLVVGSSYEQYF
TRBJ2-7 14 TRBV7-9 CASSSGTRGFEQYF
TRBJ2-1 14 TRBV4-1 CASSQAGGPNEQFF
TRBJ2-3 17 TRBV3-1 CASSQGWSGGPAPTQYF
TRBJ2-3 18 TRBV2 CASSESSGGASGTDTQYF
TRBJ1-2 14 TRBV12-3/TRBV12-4 CASSIWTALGGYTF
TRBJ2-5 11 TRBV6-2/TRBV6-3 CASSVGETQYF
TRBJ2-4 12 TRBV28 CASSFGRNIQYF
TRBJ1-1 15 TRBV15 CATSTRTGQNTEAFF
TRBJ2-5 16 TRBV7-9 CASSPGQRTGEETQYF
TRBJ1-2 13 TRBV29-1 CSSSYRGPDGYTF
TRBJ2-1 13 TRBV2 CASSERYRNEQFF
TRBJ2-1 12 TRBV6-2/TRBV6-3 CASSRFYNEQFF
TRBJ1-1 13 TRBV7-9 CASGDREYTEAFF